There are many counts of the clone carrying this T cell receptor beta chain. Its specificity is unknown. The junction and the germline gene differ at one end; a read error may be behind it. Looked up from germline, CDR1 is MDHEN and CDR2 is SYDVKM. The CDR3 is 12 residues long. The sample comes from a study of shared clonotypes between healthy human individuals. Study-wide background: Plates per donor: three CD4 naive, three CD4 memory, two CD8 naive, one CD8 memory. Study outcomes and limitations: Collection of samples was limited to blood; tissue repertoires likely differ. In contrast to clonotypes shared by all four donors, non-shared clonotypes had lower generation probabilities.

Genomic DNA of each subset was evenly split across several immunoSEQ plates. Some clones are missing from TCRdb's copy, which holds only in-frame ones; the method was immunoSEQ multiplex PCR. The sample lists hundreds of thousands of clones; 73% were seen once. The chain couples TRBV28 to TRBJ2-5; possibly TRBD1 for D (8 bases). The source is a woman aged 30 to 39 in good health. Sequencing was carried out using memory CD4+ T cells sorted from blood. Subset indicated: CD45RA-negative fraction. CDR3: CASTGQGGGSHF. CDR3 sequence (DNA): TGTGCCAGCACCGGACAGGGAGGGGGCTCGCACTTC.